This T cell receptor (beta chain) was retrieved from a study of blood T cell repertoires in COVID-19. Data came from immunoSEQ multiplex PCR; TCRdb stores just in-frame clones and leaves some out. The sample has a few hundred thousand clones, about nine tenths seen once. This CDR3 has 15 amino acids. Losses at the gene ends were 3 bases for V and 0 bases for J; bases not matched to a gene: 2. The germline CDR1 and CDR2 sequences are LNHNV and YYDKDF (reference sequence). During active infection, Seattle patients enrolled and were then monitored through disease. Material: peripheral blood. V and J are TRBV15 and TRBJ2-1; 7 bases line up with TRBD2. The TCR comes from a woman aged 25-40 years with COVID-19, enrolled during active disease. CDR3 sequence: CATSSGTNSYNEQFF. As DNA, the CDR3 is TGTGCCACCAGCAGCGGGACTAACTCCTACAATGAGCAGTTCTTC.